This entry describes one TCR beta chain. This clonotype was detected only a few times. It lacks a known antigen. No base-level quality is on record; no much larger clone is a single base apart. V loses 5 bases at its end and J loses 5 bases; junction bases beyond the gene matches: 10. CDR1 and CDR2, looked up from the germline V gene (reference sequence), are DFQATT and SNEGSKA. Reading from cysteine to phenylalanine, the CDR3 counts 16 amino acids. Only the CDR3 portion is preserved as DNA: 48 bases, with reading frame beginning at the first base. The method was 5' RACE. Sequencing relied on a NextSeq 500. To allow correction of PCR and sequencing errors, the TCR library protocol tagged every TCR cDNA molecule with a unique molecular identifier. The original pipeline was this. TCR identification, UMI-based error correction and CDR3 extraction were performed with Decombinator tools. Expanded TCRs were defined as those above a frequency of 2 per 1,000, corresponding to the top 1% of the tumor frequency distribution. Each repertoire was subsampled 100 times to 5,000 TCRs, after which Renyi diversity was computed with the R vegan package. CDR3 similarity networks were built from amino acid triplet string-kernel similarity, connecting CDR3s with pairwise similarity above 0.82. TCRdb ran its own pipeline on the public reads, namely fastp trimming at Q25 and MiXCR clone calling, and kept in-frame beta chains. Each record represents a unique CDR3 protein, reported with the most common genes and DNA among its rows. V and J calls and clone size were set by TCRdb, not the authors. Across this sample there are 40,000 to 55,000 distinct CDR3 sequences, with about 13% seen only once. The ten largest make up 50% to 65% of the sample.

The record originates from a study of spatial heterogeneity in lung cancer (dated by TCRdb to between 2019 and 2020). About the study as a whole: Beta-chain transcripts were consistently detected in greater numbers than alpha-chain transcripts, which likely reflects a higher abundance of beta-chain transcripts. The study quantitatively compared TCR alpha and beta repertoires across multiple tumor regions, matched nontumor lung and blood in non-small cell lung cancer. Nonsynonymous mutation counts, determined by whole-exome sequencing of tumor tissue, were related to TCR repertoire features. Both alpha and beta chains were TCR-sequenced in roughly 200 tumor regions, under 70 matched nontumor lung samples and 56 PBMC samples obtained at surgery. In the raw uncorrected reads, each unique combination of TCR and UMI appeared more than ten times on average.

Points the paper makes about the study in general: Confirming at a functional level the hypothesis that regional TCRs recognize regional mutations was considered to require additional single-cell paired TCR alpha and beta sequencing. Ubiquitous expanded tumor TCRs were found in blood more often at tumor resection than at routine follow-up.

This specimen's time point label, interpreted: sample taken at primary tumor resection. Samples were obtained from approximately 72 patients with early-stage, untreated non-small cell lung cancer from the lung TRACERx cohort. For TCR sequencing, whole RNA was extracted from tumor and nontumor lung tissue, or from cryopreserved PBMC samples, and no cell sorting was done. Only patients with enough RNA available from two or more tumor regions were chosen for TCR sequencing. The sample here was PBMCs, taken at surgery. The rearrangement joined TRBV20-1 to TRBJ2-5; TRBD2 fits 14 bases in the junction. This clonotype originated in a male donor with early-stage non-small cell lung cancer. The CDR3 reads CSAFPGLAGVYETQYF. The nucleotide sequence reads as follows: TGCAGTGCTTTCCCGGGACTAGCGGGAGTTTACGAGACCCAGTACTTC.